This T cell receptor (beta chain) was obtained from a study of blood T cell repertoires in COVID-19 (dated by TCRdb to 2019 to 2021). In the study overall: Collaborator samples came from the United States, Italy and Spain and covered acute and convalescent phases of COVID-19. The dataset comprised deeply sampled blood TCRbeta repertoires from subjects exposed to, actively infected with, or recovered from COVID-19. The samples were drawn from two sources: the first 160 participants of the ongoing ImmuneRACE study, and fewer than 1,500 subjects contributed by 6 global collaborators. A freely available public database, intended as a resource for researchers studying the immune response to SARS-CoV-2, is where the repertoires were released. Where HLA class I and class II types were available, the types were taken from metadata supplied by the sample provider, not from assay-based typing. The material from the prospective study consisted of cDNA or gDNA derived from T cells, B-cell-depleted T cells, or PBMCs. A de-identified subject ID, COVID-19 status, age in years and sex were almost always included in the sample metadata. Study-wide findings and limitations: How much clinical and demographic metadata was included differed by source and by participant, and the metadata was provided uncurated.

The immunoSEQ Assay, a bias-controlled multiplex PCR, was used to amplify TCRbeta CDR3 regions from genomic DNA. In the original analysis: The number of nucleated cells in each sample was estimated from the amplification of reference gene primers within the assay. To quantify the absolute abundance of each unique TCRbeta CDR3 rearrangement, sequence reads were collapsed and filtered. Productive Simpson clonality was computed per sample as the square root of Simpson's diversity index over productive rearrangements. Not all clones reach the TCRdb copy of this immuneACCESS table, which keeps in-frame sequences only. Checked studies attribute under half of the gap to unresolved V genes and leave the rest unexplained. That table furnishes V, J and clone size, whereas the DNA furnished D and trimming. The sample table lists 200,000 to 250,000 clones, 84% of them with a count of one. About 7.3% of the sample comes from the top ten.

Cut back by 3 bases and 2 bases, the V and J ends lie 10 bases apart. The CDR3 numbers 13 residues from cysteine through phenylalanine. Only the CDR3 DNA stays, 39 bases, in frame from base 1. For CDR1 and CDR2, the germline V gene lists SQVTM and ANQGSEA. Remarks on this clone: Its antigen is still unknown. Per-nucleotide qualities are absent, and no much larger clonotype sits a single base away.

The collaborating institutions used their own protocols to collect whole blood in K2EDTA tubes. For TCRbeta analysis, collaborators shipped samples as frozen whole blood, isolated PBMCs, or DNA extracted from either of those sample types. This receptor was taken from a woman aged 45-65 years with active or convalescent COVID-19. This receptor chain uses TRBV29-1 and TRBJ1-2; the D segment cannot be called with confidence. Sequences were obtained from peripheral blood. CDR3 loop: CSVEPAGNYGYTF. The nucleotides are TGCAGCGTTGAGCCGGCAGGAAACTATGGCTACACCTTC.